The entry below describes one TCR beta chain. The antigen is not known. Researchers prepared the TRB cDNA libraries using 5' RACE with UMI labels. From the 5' RACE reads, TCRdb lists one entry per CDR3 protein and no DNA. The listing contains about 24,000 distinct CDR3 sequences. The source of the sample is a study of CXCR3-negative and CXCR3-positive naive CD8 T cells. Study-wide background: The study obtained 140 million or so TRB reads, about 1.5 +/- 0.3 million per library.

Overall study results and limits: The study found more hydrophobic TRB CDR3s in CXCR3-positive naive cells than in CXCR3-negative naive cells. Most assays used freshly isolated PBMCs, as cryopreservation partially reduced CXCR3.

This sequence was found in a human donor in good health. Some clones in this sample may be carry-over from other donors' samples. The sequencing input was naive CXCR3- CD8+ T cells from blood. Noted subset: CD45RO-CCR7+CD27+CD95- naive CD8+ T cells lacking CXCR3 (TNR3-).

CDR3 sequence: CSARVKDTNTEAFF. The V and J genes are TRBV20-1 and TRBJ1-1. Germline V gene lookup returns CDR1 DFQATT and CDR2 SNEGSKA (reference sequence). The CDR3 totals 14 residues.